This T cell receptor beta chain is drawn from a study of beta chain features in type 1 diabetes (dated by TCRdb to 2016 to 2019). About the investigation overall: Patients and healthy donors did not differ in mean age, gender distribution, total cell number or subset yield. A total of 100 million to 140 million sorted cells were examined across all samples, and the number of cells per subset was strongly correlated with RNA yield. In the study, recently diagnosed type 1 diabetes patients and matched healthy donors were compared on the TCRB repertoires of their sorted circulating CD4+ T cell subsets. Regulatory and stem cell-like memory subsets were obtained from only 8 patients and roughly eight healthy donors, while naive and central memory subsets were obtained from all 28 donors. Study-wide findings and limitations: A moderate but significant shortening of TCRB CDR3 length was observed in type 1 diabetes patients in all four CD4+ subsets. The naive, central memory and regulatory TCRB repertoires appeared to resemble one another more closely among patients than among healthy donors. HLA sub-analyses involved small numbers of individuals, so any influence of HLA type on TCRB rearrangement remained unresolved. PCR may preferentially amplify shorter templates, but because patient and control samples were amplified and corrected together, any resulting skew would affect both groups equally. Because cDNA rather than genomic DNA was sequenced, highly expressing activated cells could have been over-represented, although no difference in activation and CD3 levels was found between groups. Fewer insertions and more nucleotide deletions at VDJ recombination sites were observed in patients with type 1 diabetes, implying thymic rearrangement abnormalities.

From each donor, a single peripheral blood sample of 100 to 150 mL on average was drawn into heparinised tubes. A BD FACSAria II and a panel including CD45RO, CCR7, CD25, CD127, CD95 and CD27 were used to sort naive, central memory, regulatory and stem cell-like memory CD4+ T cells. All sorted populations exceeded 95% purity. PBMCs were separated immediately by Lymphoprep density gradient centrifugation and were stained directly, without being cultured. So that batch effects would be minimized, each experiment stained and sorted samples in pairs, pairing one healthy donor with one patient. CDR1 MNHEY and CDR2 SMNVEV are derived from the germline V gene (reference sequence). At the junction V is shortened by 8 bases and J by 0 bases, with 13 bases in between. The CDR3 covers 14 residues, taking in both the cysteine and the phenylalanine. CDR3 DNA is the only sequence kept; it has 42 bases, read in frame from the first base.

The High Capacity cDNA Reverse Transcription Kit was used to reverse transcribe all of the isolated RNA, meaning that expressed TCRB transcripts were what got sequenced. Deep immunoSEQ sequencing was performed on naive, central memory and regulatory T cell samples, with an average of roughly 3.3 million total reads per sample. After sorted cells were lysed in RLT buffer, RNA was extracted with DNase-treated RNeasy Micro or Mini kits, with the choice depending on cell number. To prevent cross-contamination, each cell subset was processed individually, whereas patient and healthy donor samples were processed jointly. Using the immunoSEQ multiplex PCR, TCRB sequences were amplified from cDNA into 87-bp fragments spanning the CDR3 region. The amplicons were sequenced using the Illumina HiSeq platform. Per the source publication's procedure: Synthetic template baselines were used to correct PCR bias computationally, reads within Hamming distance 2 were collapsed together, and singletons that could not be merged were discarded. By aligning reads against IMGT, V, D and J genes, CDR3 length, and insertions or deletions at six rearrangement sites were assigned. Within each subset, clonotype counts were normalized to sorted cell number, after which true diversity and Gini coefficients were computed with the tcR R package. The overlap coefficient, calculated on TCRB nucleotide sequences, was used to quantify repertoire sharing. TCRdb stores this immuneACCESS table with in-frame sequences only. Part of the clones is absent; in the studies checked, under half of the shortfall reflects unresolved V genes, and no reason is known for the rest. V and J calls plus clone size are reproduced from that table; the DNA served to infer D and trimming. This sample is represented by a few hundred thousand clones; roughly a tenth of them were singletons. 1% to 1.5% of the sample rests with the top ten.

A note on this clone: What this receptor recognizes is not known. Within one base of it there is no much larger clone, and no base qualities were kept. Within the sample, other DNA sequences also encode this same CDR3.

The rearrangement combines TRBV27 with TRBJ1-2; tentative D gene TRBD1, with 5 bases matching. The specimen was central memory CD4+ T cells from blood. The sequence was obtained from a young man in good health. DNA sequence: TGTGCCAGCCGTGGACATTCGGCTAACTATGGCTACACCTTC. It codes for CASRGHSANYGYTF.